The present TCR beta chain was sequenced within a study of blood T cell repertoires in COVID-19. In the authors' workflow: Using reference gene primer amplification, nucleated cell counts were estimated. Repertoires were generated with immunoSEQ multiplex PCR, while TCRdb's copy carries only in-frame clones and drops some. That table is the source of V, J and clone size, and D and trimming were worked out from the DNA. The sample contains about 180,000 clones, roughly 88% of which appear only once. Trimming left V 6 bases short and J 7 bases short, with 10 bases between. CDR1 is SEHNR, CDR2 FQNEAQ, per germline (reference sequence). This CDR3 contains 11 residues. Residents of about two dozen US areas, aged about 18 to 89 years, made up the participants.

Sequences were obtained from PBMCs or T cells enriched from blood (not recorded which). The rearrangement joins TRBV7-9 to TRBJ2-7; D perhaps matches TRBD2 (5 bases). The clonotype was recovered from a woman younger than 30 who had recovered from COVID-19. The CDR3 loop reads CASSLGLEQYF. The CDR3 DNA is TGTGCCAGCAGTCTCGGACTGGAGCAGTACTTC. Complete variable domain (other parts from reference TRBV7-9 and TRBJ2-7): DTGVSQNPRHKITKRGQNVTFRCDPISEHNRLYWYRQTLGQGPEFLTYFQNEAQLEKSRLLSDRFSAERPKGSFSTLEIQRTEQGDSAMYLCASSLGLEQYFGPGTRLTVT.